This TCR beta chain was sequenced in a study of cytomegalovirus exposure and HLA in healthy donors. Regarding the study as a whole: Analyzed later, most CMV-associated TCR beta chains appeared HLA-restricted.

The PCR was carried out with 60 Vbeta primers and 13 Jbeta primers. Measured with immunoSEQ multiplex PCR; TCRdb has only the in-frame clones, and not every one. The data contain 90,000 to 150,000 clones, 63% of them singletons. Note on this clone: Its cognate antigen is unknown.

V shed 6 bases, J shed 0 bases, and the junction held 8 bases outside the gene matches. CDR1 and CDR2 (germline): MNHEY, SMNVEV (reference sequence). This CDR3 comprises 17 residues. The rearrangement uses TRBV27 and TRBJ2-6, with 7 bases that match TRBD1. Sequenced input: PBMCs. The receptor comes from a man aged 35 to 55 in good health and CMV-seropositive. The CDR3 DNA sequence: TGTGCCAGCAGCCCTTCGACAGGGTACTCTGGGGCCAACGTCCTGACTTTC. Its protein product is CASSPSTGYSGANVLTF.